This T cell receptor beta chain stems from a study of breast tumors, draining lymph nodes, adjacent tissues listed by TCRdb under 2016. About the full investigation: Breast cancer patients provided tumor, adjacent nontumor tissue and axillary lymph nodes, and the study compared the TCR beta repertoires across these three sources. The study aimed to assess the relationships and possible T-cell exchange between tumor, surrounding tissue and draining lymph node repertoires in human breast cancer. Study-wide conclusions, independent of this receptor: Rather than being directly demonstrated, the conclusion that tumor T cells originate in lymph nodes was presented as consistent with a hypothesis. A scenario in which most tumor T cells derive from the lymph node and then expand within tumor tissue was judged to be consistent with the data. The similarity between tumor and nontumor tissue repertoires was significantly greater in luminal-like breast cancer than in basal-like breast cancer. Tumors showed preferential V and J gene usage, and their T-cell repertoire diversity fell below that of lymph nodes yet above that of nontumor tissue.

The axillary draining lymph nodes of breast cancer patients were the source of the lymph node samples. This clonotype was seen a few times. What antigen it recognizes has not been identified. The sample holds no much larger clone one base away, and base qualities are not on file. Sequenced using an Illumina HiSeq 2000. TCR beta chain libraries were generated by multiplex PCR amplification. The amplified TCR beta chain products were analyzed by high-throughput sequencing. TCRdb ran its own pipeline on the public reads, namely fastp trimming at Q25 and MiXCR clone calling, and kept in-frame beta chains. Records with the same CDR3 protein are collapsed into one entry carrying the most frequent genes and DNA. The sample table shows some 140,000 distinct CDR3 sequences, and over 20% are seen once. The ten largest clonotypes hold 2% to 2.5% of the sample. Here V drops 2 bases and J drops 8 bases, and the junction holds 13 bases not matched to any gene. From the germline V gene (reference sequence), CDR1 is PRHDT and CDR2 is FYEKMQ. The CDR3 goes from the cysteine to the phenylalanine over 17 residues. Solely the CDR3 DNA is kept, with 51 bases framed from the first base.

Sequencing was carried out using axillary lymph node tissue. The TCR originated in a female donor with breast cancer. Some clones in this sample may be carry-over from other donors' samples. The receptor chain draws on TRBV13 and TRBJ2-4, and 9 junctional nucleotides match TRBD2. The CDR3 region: CASSLRGGGRASDIQYF. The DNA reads TGTGCCAGCAGCTTACGTGGGGGCGGGAGGGCCTCGGACATTCAGTACTTC.